This TCR beta chain was sequenced in a study of CD8 T cells in Susac syndrome. Per the germline V gene, CDR1 is GTSNPN and CDR2 is SVGIG (reference sequence). This CDR3 comprises 12 residues. V was shortened by 6 bases and J by 4 bases, with 13 bases between the two germline ends. With random hexamers, about 0.45 to 1 ug RNA was reverse transcribed. From the immunoSEQ multiplex PCR reads, TCRdb called clonotypes with MiXCR, one entry per CDR3 protein. This sample has about 140,000 distinct CDR3 sequences, with nearly 95% found just once. TEMRA cells were FACS-enriched and CD8+ and CD4+ T cells negatively isolated.

This chain uses TRBV30 with TRBJ2-7; D gene unclear. Sequenced input: CD8+ T cells from PBMCs. The receptor was isolated from a human donor in good health. In DNA, the CDR3 is TGTGCCTGTCATGGGGAATCATACGAGCAGTACTTC. This encodes CACHGESYEQYF. The full variable domain, its missing parts supplied by reference TRBV30 and TRBJ2-7, is SQTIHQWPATLVQPVGSPLSLECTVEGTSNPNLYWYRQAAGRGLQLLFYSVGIGQISSEVPQNLSASRPQDRQFILSSKKLLLSDSGFYLCACHGESYEQYFGPGTRLTVT.